What follows is one TCR beta chain and its context. Its antigen remains unidentified. The final CDR3 position lacks the conserved phenylalanine or tryptophan, pointing to a likely read error. It is unclear where the CDR3 begins or ends on the DNA, so no DNA is shown, and the CDR3 is as TCRdb lists it. Based on the germline V gene, the CDR1 and CDR2 sequences are MDHEN and SYDVKM. The CDR3 is 17 amino acids long, termini counted. This sample stems from a study of tumor-infiltrating lymphocytes in oesophageal squamous cell carcinoma (dated by TCRdb to 2015 to 2016). The library was made by PCR. Instrument used: Illumina HiSeq 2000. TCRdb reprocessed the public reads (quality trimming at Q25 with fastp, clone calling with MiXCR) and kept in-frame beta chains. Every entry covers one CDR3 protein and lists the most common genes and DNA from its rows. This sample has 15,000 or so distinct CDR3 sequences in its table, and about three fifths of those were observed once. The top ten hold approximately 30% of the sample.

This clonotype originated in a female donor with esophageal squamous cell carcinoma. The rearranged chain carries TRBV28 and TRBJ2-3; the table's TRBD2 call for D was not verified on the DNA. Sample: esophageal tumor tissue. CDR3 region: CASSLPAGIPYEQYFGP.